These T cell receptor beta chains were read from a single sample in a study of T cells after yellow fever vaccination. TCRdb re-called the 5' RACE reads with MiXCR, one entry per CDR3 protein. This sample has just over 250,000 distinct CDR3 sequences, with over 4.5% found just once. Sequences were derived from CD4+ T cells sorted from PBMCs, sampled on the day of the yellow fever booster vaccination. The source is a man aged 18-30 years who received the YFV17D yellow fever vaccine. CDR3s include the opening cysteine and the closing phenylalanine or tryptophan. The D gene is left open where the match is weak. Only some rows state a clone size, as once, few, many or a class for expanded clones.

D	size	J	V	DNA	CDR3
.	few	TRBJ1-2	TRBV19	TGTGCCAGTAGAAGGGACCTAACAACTGGCTACACCTTC	CASRRDLTTGYTF
.	few	TRBJ1-2	TRBV7-9	TGTGCCAGCAGCTTACCCCGGGGCAGGTCGGACCGCTATGGCTACACCTTC	CASSLPRGRSDRYGYTF
.	.	TRBJ1-5	TRBV20-1	TGCAGTGCTGGAGCTCGGGGAAATCAGCCCCAGCATTTT	CSAGARGNQPQHF
.	.	TRBJ2-1	TRBV12-3/TRBV12-4	TGTGCCAGCAGTGGATATCGACTAAGCTCCTACAATGAGCAGTTCTTC	CASSGYRLSSYNEQFF
.	.	TRBJ2-3	TRBV20-1	TGCAGTGCTACGGGGCCGGGAAGGGGGGATACGCAGTATTTT	CSATGPGRGDTQYF
.	few	TRBJ1-1	TRBV18	TGTGCCAGCTCGTCTTACTACAGGGAGAACACTGAAGCTTTCTTT	CASSSYYRENTEAFF
.	.	TRBJ2-2	TRBV7-2	TGTGCCAGCAGCGGGGGGGCTTGGACCGGGGAGCTGTTTTTT	CASSGGAWTGELFF
.	.	TRBJ1-3	TRBV5-6	TGTGCCAGCAGCTTGTTGGGGGGCGCCTCTGGAAACACCATATATTTT	CASSLLGGASGNTIYF
.	.	TRBJ1-6	TRBV5-1	TGCGCCAGCAGCTTGGAGGCCAGTGGGGGGTCACCCCTCCACTTT	CASSLEASGGSPLHF
.	.	TRBJ2-6	TRBV2	TGTGCCAGCAGTGGGGACCCCTCTGGGGCCAACGTCCTGACTTTC	CASSGDPSGANVLTF
.	few	TRBJ1-5	TRBV12-3/TRBV12-4	TGTGCCAGCAGTCCGGTGGGTTCTAGCAATCAGCCCCAGCATTTT	CASSPVGSSNQPQHF
.	.	TRBJ1-1	TRBV9	TGTGCCAGCAGCGTAGGTTTAGTTGGGAGGGCGAACACTGAAGCTTTCTTT	CASSVGLVGRANTEAFF
.	.	TRBJ1-2	TRBV5-4	TGTGCCAGCAGCCCCCCTCCCCAGGGTCCTAACTATGGCTACACCTTC	CASSPPPQGPNYGYTF
TRBD1	many	TRBJ1-4	TRBV20-1	TGCAGTGCTATTACAGGGGGCGACGAAAAACTGTTTTTT	CSAITGGDEKLFF
.	.	TRBJ1-3	TRBV12-3/TRBV12-4	TGTGCCAGCACCCGAGTAGCTGGAAACACCATATATTTT	CASTRVAGNTIYF
.	.	TRBJ1-1	TRBV5-1	TGCGCCAGCAGCTTGTATCGGGACAACTACCCGCGCACTGAAGCTTTCTTT	CASSLYRDNYPRTEAFF
.	many	TRBJ1-1	TRBV7-6	TGTGCCAGCAGCCGACAGATGAACACTGAAGCTTTCTTT	CASSRQMNTEAFF
.	many	TRBJ2-7	TRBV5-1	TGCGCCAGCAGCTCAATCAAGTACGGGACGGCTAGCTCCTACGAGCAGTACTTC	CASSSIKYGTASSYEQYF
TRBD1	few	TRBJ1-2	TRBV4-3	TGCGCCAGCAGCCAAGTCCCCGGGACAGGAATTAACTATGGCTACACCTTC	CASSQVPGTGINYGYTF
.	few	TRBJ2-1	TRBV7-3	TGTGCCAGCAGCTTAACGGCAGGGGATGAGCAGTTCTTC	CASSLTAGDEQFF
.	.	TRBJ2-2	TRBV7-8	TGTGCCAGCAGCCGAGGTGGGCTGAACACCGGGGAGCTGTTTTTT	CASSRGGLNTGELFF
.	.	TRBJ2-7	TRBV10-3	TGTGCCATCAGCGCAGCGGGCGAGCAGTACTTC	CAISAAGEQYF
.	few	TRBJ1-2	TRBV6-1	TGTGCCAGCAGTGGGTACGGTGGCTACACCTTC	CASSGYGGYTF
TRBD2	few	TRBJ2-5	TRBV6-2/TRBV6-3	TGTGCCAGCAGTGCGAGACTAGCGGCCCAGTACTTC	CASSARLAAQYF
.	many	TRBJ2-3	TRBV6-2/TRBV6-3	TGTGCCAGCAGTCTGACGAGGACAGATACGCAGTATTTT	CASSLTRTDTQYF
.	few	TRBJ2-2	TRBV11-2	TGTGCCAGCAGGTTGCAGGGGAACACCGGGGAGCTGTTTTTT	CASRLQGNTGELFF
TRBD1	many	TRBJ2-3	TRBV5-1	TGCGCCAGCAGCGACGGACAGGGCGCAGATACGCAGTATTTT	CASSDGQGADTQYF
.	many	TRBJ1-5	TRBV27	TGTGCCAGCAGTTTAAGGCCCGGCAATCAGCCCCAGCATTTT	CASSLRPGNQPQHF
.	.	TRBJ1-1	TRBV5-1	TGCGCCAGCAGCCTATGGACGGGGACTCCGGACACTGAAGCTTTCTTT	CASSLWTGTPDTEAFF
.	few	TRBJ1-1	TRBV6-2/TRBV6-3	TGTGCCAGCAGTCAACCCGGTTTCTACCAGGGCACTGAAGCTTTCTTT	CASSQPGFYQGTEAFF
.	many	TRBJ1-6	TRBV13	TGTGCCAGCAGCTTAAGGGACACTAACGATCTAGATTCACCCCTCCACTTT	CASSLRDTNDLDSPLHF
.	many	TRBJ1-1	TRBV6-6	TGTGCCAGCAGTTACCCAGGGGATGGGACTGAAGCTTTCTTT	CASSYPGDGTEAFF
.	.	TRBJ2-5	TRBV18	TGTGCCAGCTCACCATTGGTTGAGACCCAGTACTTC	CASSPLVETQYF
.	few	TRBJ1-1	TRBV12-3/TRBV12-4	TGTGCCAGCAGACTTTGGGGATTTGAAGCTTTCTTT	CASRLWGFEAFF
.	few	TRBJ2-1	TRBV7-9	TGTGCCAGCAGCTTGAGTTTGGGGGGCAGTGAGCAGTTCTTC	CASSLSLGGSEQFF
.	many	TRBJ1-3	TRBV11-2	TGTGCCAGCAGCTTACCCGGGTTAAAGAGAATATATTTT	CASSLPGLKRIYF
.	.	TRBJ1-5	TRBV7-2	TGTGCCAGCAGCTATTCCGCAGGGGACCAGCCCCAGCATTTT	CASSYSAGDQPQHF
TRBD2	many	TRBJ2-1	TRBV7-2	TGTGCCAGCAGCTCCAGACAGGCAAGTCTAGCGGGTTCACGGGCCTCCTACAATGAGCAGTTCTTC	CASSSRQASLAGSRASYNEQFF
.	few	TRBJ1-2	TRBV6-1	TGTGCCAGCACCCTGGCCGCCGGTAACTATGGCTACACCTTC	CASTLAAGNYGYTF
.	few	TRBJ2-3	TRBV6-1	TGTGCCAGCAGTGAAGGAGGACTTTATCAGCATACGCAGTATTTT	CASSEGGLYQHTQYF
.	many	TRBJ1-1	TRBV5-1	TGCGCCAGCAGTAGTAACAACAGAGCTTTCTTT	CASSSNNRAFF
TRBD1	many	TRBJ1-4	TRBV29-1	TGCAGCGTTATCCCGGCAGGGGGCGGAAAACTGTTTTTT	CSVIPAGGGKLFF
TRBD2	.	TRBJ2-7	TRBV18	TGTGCCAGCTCACCACGGGGCAGCGGGGGTTCCTACGAGCAGTACTTC	CASSPRGSGGSYEQYF
.	.	TRBJ2-5	TRBV20-1	TGCAGTGCTACCCGACCCGCGTACCAAGAGACCCAGTACTTC	CSATRPAYQETQYF
TRBD2	few	TRBJ2-6	TRBV7-2	TGTGCCAGCAGGACGACTAGCGGGGTCTTAGGGGCCAACGTCCTGACTTTC	CASRTTSGVLGANVLTF
TRBD2	few	TRBJ2-5	TRBV6-5	TGTGCCAGCAGTTGGTCTAGCGGAGAGACCCAGTACTTC	CASSWSSGETQYF
.	.	TRBJ1-2	TRBV7-8	TGTGCCAGCAGCTTTATCCAGGGCTATGGCTACACCTTC	CASSFIQGYGYTF
TRBD2	.	TRBJ2-5	TRBV6-6	TGTGCCAGCAGTTCATACCAATTGGGGGGGGAGACCCAGTACTTC	CASSSYQLGGETQYF
.	few	TRBJ2-1	TRBV30	TGTGCCTGGAGTGCTGGGGGCGGTGAGCAGTTCTTC	CAWSAGGGEQFF
TRBD2	.	TRBJ2-5	TRBV24-1	TGTGCCACCAGTCGGACTAGCGGGGGAGGTCGAGAGACCCAGTACTTC	CATSRTSGGGRETQYF
TRBD1	many	TRBJ1-2	TRBV5-1	TGCGCCATCCAGGGGGCTCGAGGCTACACCTTC	CAIQGARGYTF
.	.	TRBJ1-3	TRBV6-5	TGTGCCAGCAGTTCCCCCGGGGAGAACACCATATATTTT	CASSSPGENTIYF
.	once	TRBJ2-1	TRBV19	TGTGCCAGTAGTATGTTGGGGGGGGCTTACGATGAGCAGTTCTTC	CASSMLGGAYDEQFF